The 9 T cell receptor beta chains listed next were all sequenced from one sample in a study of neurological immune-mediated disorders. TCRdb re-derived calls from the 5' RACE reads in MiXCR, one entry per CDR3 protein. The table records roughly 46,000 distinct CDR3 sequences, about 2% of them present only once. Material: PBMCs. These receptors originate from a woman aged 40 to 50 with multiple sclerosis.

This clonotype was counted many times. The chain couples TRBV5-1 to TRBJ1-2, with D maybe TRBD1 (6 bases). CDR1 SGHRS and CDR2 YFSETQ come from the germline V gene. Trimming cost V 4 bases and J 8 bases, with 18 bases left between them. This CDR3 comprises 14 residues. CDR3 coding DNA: TGCGCCAGCAGCGTAACAGGGAGGACGGGAGGCTACACCTTC. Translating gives CASSVTGRTGGYTF.

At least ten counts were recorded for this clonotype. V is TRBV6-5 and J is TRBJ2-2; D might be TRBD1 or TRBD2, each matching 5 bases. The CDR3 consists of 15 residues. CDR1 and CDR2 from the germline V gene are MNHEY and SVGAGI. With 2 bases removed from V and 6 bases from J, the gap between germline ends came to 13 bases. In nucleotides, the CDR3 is TGTGCCAGCAGTTACAGGTCGAGAGGGGCCGGGGAGCTGTTTTTT. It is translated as CASSYRSRGAGELFF.

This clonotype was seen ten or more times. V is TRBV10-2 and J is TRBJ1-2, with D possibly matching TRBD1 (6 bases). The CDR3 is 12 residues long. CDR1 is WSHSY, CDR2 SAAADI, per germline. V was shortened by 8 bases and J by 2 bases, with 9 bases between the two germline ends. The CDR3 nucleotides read TGCGCCAGCTTCCAGGGGAACTATGGCTACACCTTC. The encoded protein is CASFQGNYGYTF.

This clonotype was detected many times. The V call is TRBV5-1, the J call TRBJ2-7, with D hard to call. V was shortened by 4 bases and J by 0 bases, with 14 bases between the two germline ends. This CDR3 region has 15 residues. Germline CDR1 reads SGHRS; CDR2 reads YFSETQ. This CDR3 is CASSGSQTLSYEQYF. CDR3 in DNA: TGCGCCAGCAGCGGCAGCCAGACCCTCTCCTACGAGCAGTACTTC.

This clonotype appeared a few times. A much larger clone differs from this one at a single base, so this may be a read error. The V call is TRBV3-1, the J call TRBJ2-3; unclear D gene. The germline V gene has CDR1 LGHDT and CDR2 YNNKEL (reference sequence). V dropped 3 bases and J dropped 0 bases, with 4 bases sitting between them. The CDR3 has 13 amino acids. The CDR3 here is CASSQTSTDTQYF. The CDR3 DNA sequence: TGTGCCAGCAGCCAGACTAGCACAGATACGCAGTATTTT.

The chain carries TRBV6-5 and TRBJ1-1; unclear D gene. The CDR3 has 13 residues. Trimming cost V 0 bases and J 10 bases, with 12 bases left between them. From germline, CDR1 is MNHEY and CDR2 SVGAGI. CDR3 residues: CASSYSTGSAAFF. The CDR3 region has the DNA TGTGCCAGCAGTTACTCGACGGGATCAGCAGCTTTCTTT.

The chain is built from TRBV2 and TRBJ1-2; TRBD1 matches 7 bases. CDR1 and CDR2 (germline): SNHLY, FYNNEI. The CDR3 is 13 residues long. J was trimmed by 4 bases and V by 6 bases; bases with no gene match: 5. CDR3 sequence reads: CASSSGGSYGYTF. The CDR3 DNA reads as TGTGCCAGCAGCTCAGGGGGTTCCTATGGCTACACCTTC.

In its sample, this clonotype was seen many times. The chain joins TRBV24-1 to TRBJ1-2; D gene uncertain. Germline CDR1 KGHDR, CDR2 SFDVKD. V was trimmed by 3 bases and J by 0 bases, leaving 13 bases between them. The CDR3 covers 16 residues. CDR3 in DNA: TGTGCCACCAGTGATCCGTCGGACGAAACTAACTATGGCTACACCTTC. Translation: CATSDPSDETNYGYTF.

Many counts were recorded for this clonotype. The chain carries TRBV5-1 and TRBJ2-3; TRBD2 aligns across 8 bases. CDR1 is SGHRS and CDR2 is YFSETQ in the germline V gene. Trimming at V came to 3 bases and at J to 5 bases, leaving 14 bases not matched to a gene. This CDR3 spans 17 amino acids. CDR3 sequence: CASSWVAGNPGGDTQYF. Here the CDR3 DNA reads TGCGCCAGCAGCTGGGTAGCGGGGAACCCCGGGGGAGATACGCAGTATTTT.